This T cell receptor (beta chain) came from a study of T cell repertoires in cytomegalovirus infection. On the study more broadly: CMV infection plus the matching HLA type was flagged by public TCR beta signatures. Whole-study findings and limits: The study identified carriers of CMV plus the relevant HLA from cumulative public TCR beta family frequency. In two of eight donors, the top clonotype was HLA-C-restricted CMV-specific.

About this clonotype itself: No antigen is known for it.

TCRdb fed the reads into MiXCR, producing one record per CDR3 protein. The sample includes some 180,000 distinct CDR3 sequences, roughly 15% of them seen just once. CDR1 SGHTA and CDR2 FQGNSA come from the germline V gene. The CDR3 totals 16 residues. V lost 1 base, J lost 6 bases, and 5 bases stayed unmatched. The V call is TRBV7-2, the J call TRBJ1-6; TRBD1 matches at 8 bases. The source is a human donor in good health (CMV status not recorded). Some clones in this sample may be carry-over from other donors' samples. Source material: CD8+ T cells from PBMCs. The CDR3 protein is CASSLVVGQGNSPLHF. CDR3 in DNA: TGTGCCAGCAGCTTAGTGGTAGGACAGGGTAATTCACCCCTCCACTTT.